These 17 T cell receptor beta chains were sequenced from one sample in a study of T-cell reconstitution after alpha-beta-depleted transplantation in children. The authors prepared the TCRbeta library with unique molecular identifiers. TCRdb passed the PCR reads through MiXCR, listing each CDR3 protein once. This sample yields roughly 340,000 distinct CDR3 sequences, of which roughly 15% are seen a single time; around 43% belongs to the top ten. This material consisted of PBMCs, mostly from graft donor cells, taken 360 days after TCRalphabeta/CD19-depleted stem cell transplant. These receptors came from a male patient between 2 and 10 years old who had a stem cell transplant for acute lymphoblastic leukemia, so the T cells may come from the graft donor.

This clonotype occurred many times. The chain uses TRBV14 and TRBJ2-5; D is ambiguous. CDR1 is SGHDN and CDR2 is FVKESK in the germline V gene. The CDR3 is 15 residues long. V was trimmed by 3 bases and J by 3 bases, leaving 14 bases between them. The CDR3 bases are TGTGCCAGCAGCCATCTCGGACGGATCGAAGAGACCCAGTACTTC. Translated: CASSHLGRIEETQYF.

The V and J genes are TRBV4-3 and TRBJ2-7; D tentatively reads TRBD1 or TRBD2 (5 bases each). Germline lookup yields CDR1 LGHNA and CDR2 YSLEER. There are 16 residues in the CDR3. V lost 1 base to trimming and J lost 5 bases, with 18 bases between them. This CDR3 is CASSQAPRGEGDEQYF. The CDR3 DNA sequence: TGCGCCAGCAGCCAAGCCCCCCGAGGGGAAGGGGACGAGCAGTACTTC.

This clonotype was counted ten times or more. This sequence joins TRBV5-1 and TRBJ2-1, with TRBD2 matching over 12 bases. Germline CDR1 and CDR2: SGHRS and YFSETQ. The junction had 10 bases not matched to a gene; V was cut back by 1 base and J by 8 bases. The CDR3 loop spans 17 amino acids. This CDR3 reads CASSLWASGREVDEQFF. Written as DNA, the CDR3 is TGCGCCAGCAGCTTGTGGGCTAGCGGGAGGGAAGTGGATGAGCAGTTCTTC. Complete variable domain (other parts from reference TRBV5-1 and TRBJ2-1): KAGVTQTPRYLIKTRGQQVTLSCSPISGHRSVSWYQQTPGQGLQFLFEYFSETQRNKGNFPGRFSGRQFSNSRSEMNVSTLELGDSALYLCASSLWASGREVDEQFFGPGTRLTVL.

This clonotype was seen just once. The V gene is TRBV20-1, the J gene TRBJ2-5, with 12 bases aligning to TRBD2. V trimming: 3 bases; J trimming: 5 bases; junction bases outside the gene matches: 4. The germline V gene has CDR1 DFQATT and CDR2 SNEGSKA (reference sequence). This CDR3 is built from 14 residues. CDR3 sequence: CSASPSGRAETQYF. The CDR3 DNA reads as TGCAGTGCTAGTCCTAGCGGGAGGGCGGAGACCCAGTACTTC.

This chain links TRBV13 with TRBJ2-7, with 7 bases matching TRBD2. This CDR3 spans 16 amino acids. CDR1 and CDR2 (germline): PRHDT, FYEKMQ (reference sequence). V gave up 0 bases and J gave up 1 base; unmatched junction bases: 6. For the CDR3, the DNA is TGTGCCAGCAGCTTAGGCACGGGAGGTCCTTCCTACGAGCAGTACTTC. Translation: CASSLGTGGPSYEQYF.

This chain uses TRBV6-2 or TRBV6-3 with TRBJ2-1; 11 nucleotides line up with TRBD2. The CDR3 consists of 17 residues. With 6 bases clipped from V and 5 bases from J, the junction kept 12 bases outside the gene matches. The germline V gene encodes CDR1 MNHEY and CDR2 SVGEGT. In nucleotides, the CDR3 is TGTGCCAGCAGAAATATGCCCGGGACTAGCGGAAACAATGAGCAGTTCTTC. Its protein is CASRNMPGTSGNNEQFF.

In its sample, this clonotype was seen a few times. The rearrangement links TRBV27 to TRBJ2-7; D might be TRBD1 (5 bases). CDR1 is MNHEY and CDR2 is SMNVEV in the germline V gene (reference sequence). V lost 6 bases and J 2 bases, leaving 23 bases between the germline ends. This CDR3 spans 17 amino acids. CDR3 DNA sequence: TGTGCCAGCAGATATTTAGTTCCAGGGCTCGGAACCTACGAGCAGTACTTC. Translating gives CASRYLVPGLGTYEQYF.

This clonotype was seen at least ten times. This chain's CDR3 is CASSQDRTLSSYNEQFF. Here the CDR3 DNA reads TGTGCCAGCAGCCAAGATCGGACCCTAAGCTCCTACAATGAGCAGTTCTTC. The chain has TRBV3-1 and TRBJ2-1; D is uncertain. Deletions cut 0 bases from V and 0 bases from J, with 12 bases between. This CDR3 is 17 amino acids long. Germline-derived CDR1 and CDR2 are LGHDT and YNNKEL (reference sequence).

The J gene is TRBJ2-5, the V gene TRBV28, with D perhaps matching TRBD2 (6 bases). The CDR3 consists of 16 residues. V lost 3 bases and J lost 2, with 16 bases in between. Germline V CDR1 and CDR2: MDHEN, SYDVKM. The CDR3 coding sequence is TGTGCCAGCAGTTTTTTAATGGGACTTGGGCAAGAGACCCAGTACTTC. Translating it yields CASSFLMGLGQETQYF.

The V and J genes are TRBV28 and TRBJ1-3; D remains ambiguous. CDR3 size: 13 residues. Germline CDR1 and CDR2: MDHEN and SYDVKM. V was trimmed by 3 bases and J by 2 bases, leaving 5 bases between them. This CDR3 is CASSFGTGNTIYF. The CDR3 region has the DNA TGTGCCAGCAGTTTTGGGACTGGAAACACCATATATTTT.

This clonotype occurred a few times. The chain carries TRBV20-1 and TRBJ2-7; tentative D call: TRBD2 (5 bases). Per the germline V gene, CDR1 is DFQATT and CDR2 is SNEGSKA (reference sequence). With 4 bases removed from V and 2 bases from J, the gap between germline ends came to 9 bases. This CDR3 comprises 12 residues. CDR3 sequence: CSAIGIPYEQYF. DNA of the CDR3: TGCAGTGCTATCGGGATTCCCTACGAGCAGTACTTC.

This rearrangement joins TRBV20-1 to TRBJ2-7; TRBD2 might be the D (6 bases). The germline V gene has CDR1 DFQATT and CDR2 SNEGSKA (reference sequence). This CDR3 has 13 amino acids. Trimming took off 2 bases at V and 2 bases at J, with 10 bases between the two ends. The DNA for the CDR3 is TGCAGTGCTAGAAACGGCGGGACCTACGAGCAGTACTTC. Its protein product is CSARNGGTYEQYF.

V gene TRBV4-2 combines with J gene TRBJ2-2; no clear D gene. Trimming pared 8 bases from V and 0 bases from J, leaving 7 bases between. This CDR3 has 13 residues. The germline V gene has CDR1 LGHNA and CDR2 YNFKEQ. CDR3 DNA: TGTGCCAGCGGTTATTCGAACACCGGGGAGCTGTTTTTT. As protein: CASGYSNTGELFF.

The J gene is TRBJ2-3, the V gene TRBV6-5; a possible D gene is TRBD1 (6 bases). This CDR3 is built from 13 residues. V shed 4 bases and J shed 5 bases, with 10 bases lying between them. Germline V CDR1 and CDR2: MNHEY, SVGAGI. The CDR3 region has the DNA TGTGCCAGCAGTTCACAGGGTCAAGATACGCAGTATTTT. Protein: CASSSQGQDTQYF.

The chain uses TRBV2 and TRBJ2-7; TRBD1 is a possible D gene (6 bases). V gave up 4 bases and J gave up 3 bases, with 13 bases separating them. The germline V gene has CDR1 SNHLY and CDR2 FYNNEI. This CDR3 comprises 14 residues. The CDR3 DNA reads TGTGCCAGCAGTGGATTTGAGGGGGTCTACGAGCAGTACTTC. Translation: CASSGFEGVYEQYF.

This clonotype was counted between two and nine times. This rearrangement joins TRBV30 to TRBJ1-5, with D possibly being TRBD1 (6 bases). The CDR3 has 13 amino acids. In germline, CDR1 is GTSNPN, CDR2 SVGIG (reference sequence). Trimming stripped 3 bases from V and 2 bases from J, with 8 bases between. The CDR3 protein is CAWRTGGNQPQHF. The CDR3 bases are TGTGCCTGGAGGACAGGAGGCAATCAGCCCCAGCATTTT.

This clonotype was counted between two and nine times. The V gene is TRBV2, the J gene TRBJ2-2; TRBD2 matches at 7 bases. The CDR3 is 15 residues long. V lost 4 bases and J lost 3; bases outside the gene matches: 5. Germline CDR1 and CDR2: SNHLY and FYNNEI. CDR3 bases: TGTGCCAGCAGTGGGTCTAGCGGTTACACCGGGGAGCTGTTTTTT. It codes for CASSGSSGYTGELFF.